The entry below describes one T cell receptor beta chain. This CDR3 is 14 amino acids long. V shed 5 bases and J shed 4 bases, with 12 bases lying between them. Per the germline V gene, CDR1 is LNHDA and CDR2 is SQIVND (reference sequence). The record originates from a study of blood T cell repertoires in COVID-19. The wider study: Material from acute and convalescent COVID-19 was sourced from the United States, Italy and Spain. Nucleic acid was either cDNA or gDNA, and it came from T cells, B-cell-depleted T cells, or PBMCs.

While infection was still active, Seattle patients were enrolled and then followed longitudinally. Methods used by the authors: Scientists estimated how many nucleated cells there were by amplifying reference gene primers. The repertoire was sequenced with immunoSEQ multiplex PCR; TCRdb's copy has only in-frame clones and lacks some. The V and J calls and clone size come from that table; D and trimming were worked out from the DNA. The table shows some 150,000 clones, with roughly 83% occurring only once. The receptor was isolated from an older woman with COVID-19, enrolled during active disease. Sequencing was performed on peripheral blood. This chain uses TRBV19 with TRBJ1-5; D unclear. Written as DNA, the CDR3 is TGTGCCAGTAGTTTTTCGGGGAATAATCAGCCCCAGCATTTT. It encodes CASSFSGNNQPQHF.